One and the same sample provided the 29 T cell receptor beta chains below, sequenced in a study of shared clonotypes between healthy human individuals. Produced via immunoSEQ multiplex PCR; TCRdb's table is partial and in-frame only. Here the sample spans about 2.4 million clones, roughly 93% being singletons. The specimen was naive CD4+ T cells from PBMCs. As to subset: CD45RA+ positively selected. The receptors here all came from a man aged 18 to 35 in good health. Some clones in this sample may be carry-over from other donors' samples.

The chain joins TRBV7-8 to TRBJ2-7; 10 nucleotides match TRBD1. Losses at the gene ends were 5 bases for V and 4 bases for J; bases not matched to a gene: 5. Per the germline V gene, CDR1 is SGHVS and CDR2 is FQNEAQ. CDR3 length: 14 residues. As DNA, the CDR3 is TGTGCCAGCAGCCTGGGACAGGGGTGGTACGAGCAGTACTTC. Protein: CASSLGQGWYEQYF.

The rearrangement joins TRBV6-1 to TRBJ1-2; D unclear. This CDR3 contains 14 residues. From germline, CDR1 is MNHNS and CDR2 SASEGT. V lost 2 bases, J lost 1 base, and 8 bases lay in between. The DNA of the CDR3 is TGTGCCAGCAGTGAAACCCCGGATAACTATGGCTACACCTTC. Translation gives CASSETPDNYGYTF.

The chain joins TRBV7-3 to TRBJ2-2; D gene unclear. Trimming left V 5 bases short and J 7 bases short, with 8 bases between. This CDR3 is 12 amino acids long. Germline V CDR1 and CDR2: SGHTA, FQGTGA. CDR3: CASSPSLGELFF. CDR3 in DNA: TGTGCCAGCAGCCCATCCCTCGGGGAGCTGTTTTTT.

Comments on this clone: Other nucleotide sequences from this sample produce the same CDR3. The CDR3 sequence is CASSRQGYSNQPQHF. CDR3 sequence (DNA): TGTGCCAGTAGTCGACAGGGGTATAGCAATCAGCCCCAGCATTTT. The chain carries TRBV19 and TRBJ1-5, with TRBD1 matching 8 bases. With V trimmed by 5 bases and J by 0 bases, 3 bases remained unmatched. The CDR3 sequence is 15 residues long. The germline V gene encodes CDR1 LNHDA and CDR2 SQIVND (reference sequence).

The chain is built from TRBV2 and TRBJ2-7, with TRBD1 matching over 10 bases. Germline V gene data show CDR1 as SNHLY and CDR2 as FYNNEI. Germline trimming cut 5 bases from V and 2 bases from J; bases unmatched to any gene: 15. The CDR3 is 18 residues long. The CDR3 bases are TGTGCCAGCAGTTGGGGAAAAGTAGACAGGGGGCATCCCTACGAGCAGTACTTC. This encodes CASSWGKVDRGHPYEQYF.

The CDR3 region is CASSKGHKNGQPQHF. In DNA, the CDR3 is TGTGCCAGCTCGAAAGGGCACAAGAATGGTCAGCCCCAGCATTTT. The chain recombines TRBV27 with TRBJ1-5; unclear D gene. The V end was cut by 8 bases, the J end by 6 bases, with 20 bases between. This CDR3 spans 15 amino acids. The germline V gene encodes CDR1 MNHEY and CDR2 SMNVEV (reference sequence).

The chain carries TRBV27 and TRBJ1-2; 12 bases are shared with TRBD1. V trimming: 5 bases; J trimming: 4 bases; junction bases outside the gene matches: 8. This CDR3 is built from 16 residues. Germline CDR1 and CDR2: MNHEY and SMNVEV (reference sequence). The CDR3 DNA is TGTGCCAGCAGTCCCCTTGGGACAGGGGGCACCTATGGCTACACCTTC. Residues: CASSPLGTGGTYGYTF.

This chain links TRBV2 with TRBJ2-1; D is perhaps TRBD2 (5 bases). V was shortened by 3 bases and J by 4 bases, with 13 bases between the two germline ends. Looked up from germline, CDR1 is SNHLY and CDR2 is FYNNEI. The CDR3 has 15 residues. This CDR3 reads CASSEDPSGYNEQFF. As DNA, the CDR3 is TGTGCCAGCAGTGAGGACCCATCGGGATACAATGAGCAGTTCTTC.

CDR3 DNA sequence: TGCGCCAGCAGCCCGGCGGGACTCCCAGCCAAAAACATTCAGTACTTC. Translation gives CASSPAGLPAKNIQYF. The V and J genes are TRBV5-1 and TRBJ2-4; D might be TRBD2 (6 bases). The V gene's germline CDR1 is SGHRS and CDR2 YFSETQ. Trimming took 4 bases from V and 0 from J, leaving 14 bases between them. The CDR3 loop spans 16 amino acids.

V usage is TRBV27 and J usage is TRBJ2-1; 8 bases map to TRBD1. J gave up 7 bases and V 0 bases, and 8 bases lay outside the gene matches. CDR1 is MNHEY, CDR2 SMNVEV, per germline (reference sequence). The CDR3 totals 16 residues. CDR3 loop: CASSLSGTGWQNEQFF. The DNA of the CDR3 is TGTGCCAGCAGTTTATCAGGGACAGGCTGGCAGAATGAGCAGTTCTTC.

V gene TRBV6-5 combines with J gene TRBJ1-1; tentatively, D is TRBD1 (5 bases). CDR3 length: 11 residues. Per germline, CDR1 MNHEY and CDR2 SVGAGI. V lost 7 bases, J lost 10 bases, and 13 bases lay in between. CDR3 region: CASNKGKLAFF. The CDR3 region has the DNA TGTGCCAGCAACAAGGGGAAATTAGCTTTCTTT.

The V and J genes are TRBV28 and TRBJ2-1, with D possibly being TRBD1 (8 bases). CDR1 and CDR2 from the germline V gene are MDHEN and SYDVKM. CDR3 size: 16 residues. Trimming removed 2 bases from V and 8 bases from J, with 19 bases in between. The CDR3 DNA reads TGTGCCAGCAGTTTAAGGGGGGGGACAGGAGTGGATGAGCAGTTCTTC. Its translation is CASSLRGGTGVDEQFF.

The CDR3 nucleotides are TGTGCCAGCAGTTTCCCGGGGACGGTGAACACTGAAGCTTTCTTT. Its protein product is CASSFPGTVNTEAFF. The chain carries TRBV28 and TRBJ1-1, with D possibly TRBD1 on 5 matching bases. V lost 3 bases and J 0 bases, leaving 11 bases between the germline ends. Germline V gene lookup returns CDR1 MDHEN and CDR2 SYDVKM. The CDR3 runs to 15 residues.

The chain carries TRBV7-6 and TRBJ1-1; 7 bases fit TRBD1. There are 14 residues in the CDR3. Germline CDR1 is SGHVS and CDR2 is FNYEAQ. V was pared by 5 bases and J by 3 bases, with 6 bases of the junction left unmatched. The CDR3 region is CASSLTTGDTEAFF. CDR3 bases: TGTGCCAGCAGCCTAACCACAGGGGACACTGAAGCTTTCTTT. Combining the CDR3 with reference TRBV7-6 and TRBJ1-1 gives the whole variable domain GAGVSQSPRYKVTKRGQDVALRCDPISGHVSLYWYRQALGQGPEFLTYFNYEAQQDKSGLPNDRFSAERPEGSISTLTIQRTEQRDSAMYRCASSLTTGDTEAFFGQGTRLTVV.

The chain uses TRBV28 and TRBJ2-5; the match to TRBD2 covers 10 bases. The CDR3 has 17 residues. Germline V CDR1 and CDR2: MDHEN, SYDVKM. The J segment lost 7 bases and the V segment lost 5 bases, leaving 16 bases of the junction unmatched. The CDR3 DNA is TGTGCCAGCAGTAATTCTCCAGCGGGAGGGGCTAGGGGGACCCAGTACTTC. It encodes CASSNSPAGGARGTQYF.

The V call is TRBV5-8, the J call TRBJ2-7; 9 bases match TRBD1. The germline CDR1 and CDR2 sequences are SGHTS and YDEGEE. The CDR3 is 18 amino acids. V lost 4 bases, J lost 4 bases, and 18 bases stayed unmatched. The CDR3 here is CASSRKQGALGKAYEQYF. The CDR3 nucleotides are TGTGCCAGCAGCCGAAAACAGGGGGCGTTGGGGAAGGCGTACGAGCAGTACTTC.

This chain joins TRBV5-4 and TRBJ2-2, with 9 bases aligning to TRBD1. CDR1 is SGHNT, CDR2 YYREEE, per germline (reference sequence). The V segment lost 3 bases and the J segment 4 bases; nucleotides outside the gene matches: 4. The CDR3 consists of 15 residues. CDR3 DNA sequence: TGTGCCAGCAGCTCCGGGACAGGGACCACCGGGGAGCTGTTTTTT. Its protein is CASSSGTGTTGELFF.

This clone was found once. The CDR3 is CASSLASAPLYEQYF. The CDR3 region has the DNA TGCGCCAGCAGCTTGGCGTCAGCCCCGCTCTACGAGCAGTACTTC. The chain uses TRBV5-1 and TRBJ2-7, with D unclear. Trimming took 0 bases from V and 3 from J, leaving 13 bases between them. This CDR3 region has 15 residues. CDR1 is SGHRS, CDR2 YFSETQ, per germline. Supplemented by reference TRBV5-1 and TRBJ2-7, the full variable domain reads KAGVTQTPRYLIKTRGQQVTLSCSPISGHRSVSWYQQTPGQGLQFLFEYFSETQRNKGNFPGRFSGRQFSNSRSEMNVSTLELGDSALYLCASSLASAPLYEQYFGPGTRLTVT.

This clone has only one observation. The chain links TRBV6-1 to TRBJ1-5, with a tentative D call TRBD1 (6 bases). This CDR3 has 16 amino acids. Per germline, CDR1 MNHNS and CDR2 SASEGT. Trimming shortened V by 1 base and J by 5 bases, and 15 bases separated the two germline ends. CDR3 protein: CASSEVLGGGDQPQHF. The DNA of the CDR3 is TGTGCCAGCAGTGAAGTTTTAGGGGGTGGCGATCAGCCCCAGCATTTT.

J is TRBJ2-6 and V is TRBV30; tentative D call: TRBD2 (6 bases). Germline lookup yields CDR1 GTSNPN and CDR2 SVGIG (reference sequence). V lost 8 bases, J lost 0 bases, and 17 bases lay in between. The CDR3 extends over 16 amino acids. Written as DNA, the CDR3 is TGTGCCGCCAAGCCCGGCGGGGTCTCTGGGGCCAACGTCCTGACTTTC. Translated: CAAKPGGVSGANVLTF.

The rearrangement joins TRBV5-4 to TRBJ2-2; 12 bases align to TRBD2. From germline, CDR1 is SGHNT and CDR2 YYREEE (reference sequence). V trimming: 4 bases; J trimming: 6 bases; junction bases outside the gene matches: 7. This CDR3 is 16 amino acids long. CDR3 region: CASSHRTSGAAGELFF. The CDR3 DNA sequence: TGTGCCAGCAGCCACCGGACTAGCGGGGCCGCCGGGGAGCTGTTTTTT.

A note on this clone: Other DNA sequences in this specimen translate into the identical CDR3. The chain is built from TRBV5-1 and TRBJ2-5, with TRBD2 identical over 10 bases. Trimming at V came to 0 bases and at J to 5 bases, leaving 7 bases not matched to a gene. The CDR3 covers 16 residues. In germline, CDR1 is SGHRS, CDR2 YFSETQ. The CDR3 here is CASSLEGLAGVETQYF. The DNA for the CDR3 is TGCGCCAGCAGCTTGGAAGGGCTAGCGGGAGTGGAGACCCAGTACTTC. The entire variable domain, with the rest obtained from reference TRBV5-1 and TRBJ2-5, is as follows: KAGVTQTPRYLIKTRGQQVTLSCSPISGHRSVSWYQQTPGQGLQFLFEYFSETQRNKGNFPGRFSGRQFSNSRSEMNVSTLELGDSALYLCASSLEGLAGVETQYFGPGTRLLVL.

Note on this clone: The sample holds other DNA sequences that translate to the same CDR3. This chain links TRBV7-3 with TRBJ1-1, with 7 bases fitting TRBD1. The CDR3 has 12 residues. Germline V lookup: CDR1 SGHTA, CDR2 FQGTGA. The V gene end was trimmed by 4 bases and the J gene end by 6 bases; junction bases not matched to a gene: 2. The CDR3 region is CASSSGGSEAFF. The CDR3 nucleotides read TGTGCCAGCAGCTCAGGGGGATCTGAAGCTTTCTTT. Filled out from reference TRBV7-3 and TRBJ1-1, the complete variable domain reads GAGVSQTPSNKVTEKGKYVELRCDPISGHTALYWYRQSLGQGPEFLIYFQGTGAADDSGLPNDRFFAVRPEGSVSTLKIQRTERGDSAVYLCASSSGGSEAFFGQGTRLTVV.

The chain carries TRBV21-1 and TRBJ2-3; the listed D gene, TRBD2, was not tested against the DNA. TRBV21-1 is flagged as a pseudogene. This CDR3 comprises 15 residues. CDR3 sequence: CASSSRLASPDTQYF. CDR3 coding DNA: TGTGCCAGCAGCTCCCGACTAGCGTCTCCAGATACGCAGTATTTT.

The J gene is TRBJ2-7, the V gene TRBV9; D may be TRBD2 (6 bases). Deletions cut 0 bases from V and 6 bases from J, with 13 bases between. CDR1 is SGDLS, CDR2 YYNGEE, per germline. The CDR3 has 14 amino acids. The chain's CDR3 is CASSVAAGTGEQYF. CDR3 DNA sequence: TGTGCCAGCAGCGTAGCAGCAGGGACTGGCGAGCAGTACTTC.

The CDR3 loop reads CASTLTGQAAETQYF. The CDR3 bases are TGTGCCAGCACCTTAACGGGACAGGCGGCAGAGACCCAGTACTTC. V and J are TRBV5-6 and TRBJ2-5; 8 positions match TRBD1. The germline V gene has CDR1 SGHDT and CDR2 YYEEEE. V shed 6 bases, J shed 4 bases, and the junction held 11 bases outside the gene matches. The CDR3 contains 15 residues.

In regard to this clone: A junction end diverges from the germline sequence, so it may reflect a read error. The chain is built from TRBV19 and TRBJ1-1; the D gene is possibly TRBD1 (5 bases). There are 13 residues in the CDR3. Germline loops: CDR1 LNHDA, CDR2 SQIVND (reference sequence). DNA of the CDR3: TGTGCCAGTAGTTCTAGAGGGACGGGTGAAGGTTTCTTT. This sequence encodes CASSSRGTGEGFF.

The V gene is TRBV7-2, the J gene TRBJ1-4; no definite D call. The CDR3 has 13 amino acids. Germline V gene lookup returns CDR1 SGHTA and CDR2 FQGNSA. V was cut by 5 bases and J by 6 bases, with 10 bases left in between. CDR3 sequence (DNA): TGTGCCAGCAGCGCCCGACCTGATGAAAAACTGTTTTTT. Protein: CASSARPDEKLFF.

The CDR3 region is CASRPSPAGGPYEQFF. In DNA, the CDR3 is TGTGCCAGCAGACCCTCTCCAGCGGGAGGGCCCTATGAGCAGTTCTTC. The chain employs TRBV5-6 and TRBJ2-1, with 10 bases aligning to TRBD2. V lost 5 bases, J lost 8 bases, and 13 bases stayed unmatched. Germline lookup yields CDR1 SGHDT and CDR2 YYEEEE. CDR3 length equals 16 residues.